Presented here are 16 T cell receptor beta chains from one specimen sequenced in a study of blood T cells in healthy people across ages. Alongside a J-beta primer mix, a sample-barcoded 5' primer served in a second PCR lasting 7 to 11 cycles. TCRdb reprocessed the 5' RACE reads via MiXCR and lists one record per CDR3 protein. Among approximately 1.5 million distinct CDR3 sequences, approximately 32% were seen once, and the ten largest hold about 11%. Sequencing used blood. These TCRs come from a woman in her twenties or thirties in good health.

The chain combines TRBV10-2 with TRBJ2-4; tentatively, D is TRBD1 (6 bases). The DNA end is a closer match to TRBJ2-7, so the J assignment may be wrong. The germline gives CDR1 WSHSY, CDR2 SAAADI. This CDR3 is 14 amino acids long. In DNA, the CDR3 is TGCGCCAGCAGTGAACGCAGGGGTATGAACGAGCAGTACTTC. The encoded protein is CASSERRGMNEQYF.

On this clonotype: Relative to the germline gene, one junction end is altered; a read error may explain this. V gene TRBV3-1 combines with J gene TRBJ1-2; 8 nucleotides match TRBD1. This CDR3 has 15 amino acids. From germline, CDR1 is LGHDT and CDR2 YNNKEL (reference sequence). CDR3 in amino acids: CTSSQETDRAYGYTF. CDR3 in DNA: TGTACCAGCAGCCAAGAGACGGACAGGGCCTATGGCTACACCTTC.

The chain recombines TRBV28 with TRBJ1-2; D is unresolved. This CDR3 is 17 amino acids long. V lost 7 bases to trimming and J lost 2 bases, with 23 bases between them. Looked up from germline, CDR1 is MDHEN and CDR2 is SYDVKM. CDR3 loop: CASISGYGSLGNYGYTF. DNA for the CDR3: TGTGCCAGCATCTCTGGCTACGGATCCCTGGGGAACTATGGCTACACCTTC.

This clonotype was seen more than once but under ten times. V and J are TRBV20-1 and TRBJ2-5; D not resolved. In germline, CDR1 is DFQATT, CDR2 SNEGSKA (reference sequence). This CDR3 spans 15 amino acids. V lost 2 bases and J 2 bases, leaving 15 bases between the germline ends. The CDR3 sequence is CSARSTQERQETQYF. CDR3 DNA: TGCAGTGCTAGAAGCACTCAAGAGAGGCAAGAGACCCAGTACTTC.

The genes are TRBV6-5 and TRBJ2-6; D may be TRBD1 (6 bases). The CDR3 is made up of 20 amino acids. Germline V lookup: CDR1 MNHEY, CDR2 SVGAGI. V dropped 2 bases and J dropped 0 bases, with 20 bases sitting between them. The CDR3 DNA follows: TGTGCCAGCAGTTACCTGGGACACAGGGTCCTACGCTCTGGGGCCAACGTCCTGACTTTC. This codes for CASSYLGHRVLRSGANVLTF.

The J gene is TRBJ2-1, the V gene TRBV11-2; TRBD1 or TRBD2 may be the D gene (6 bases each). Germline V CDR1 and CDR2: SGHAT, FQNNGV. With 7 bases removed from V and 4 bases from J, the gap between germline ends came to 20 bases. This CDR3 region has 16 residues. The CDR3 coding sequence is TGTGCCAGCACCCCATTGGTGGGGGGCGTATACAATGAGCAGTTCTTC. Its translation: CASTPLVGGVYNEQFF.

This clonotype was recorded many times. This rearrangement joins TRBV29-1 to TRBJ2-5, with 14 bases fitting TRBD2. The J segment lost 5 bases and the V segment lost 8 bases, leaving 7 bases of the junction unmatched. Germline CDR1 SQVTM, CDR2 ANQGSEA. This CDR3 contains 14 residues. CDR3 protein: CSLLGLAGDETQYF. CDR3 sequence (DNA): TGCAGCCTCCTGGGACTAGCGGGAGATGAGACCCAGTACTTC.

This clonotype was picked up one time. The chain couples TRBV2 to TRBJ2-7; 11 bases line up with TRBD1. The V segment lost 8 bases and the J segment 4 bases; nucleotides outside the gene matches: 7. The CDR3 has 14 residues. Germline V gives CDR1 SNHLY, CDR2 FYNNEI. The CDR3, as DNA: TGTGCCAGCGTTTGGGACAGGGGGGAGTACGAGCAGTACTTC. Translation gives CASVWDRGEYEQYF.

Here the CDR3 DNA reads TGTGCCAGCAGTTTCCCGGTCGGCAGGGGGAGGACTGAAGCTTTCTTT. Its protein is CASSFPVGRGRTEAFF. The chain recombines TRBV28 with TRBJ1-1; 7 bases fit TRBD1. From germline, CDR1 is MDHEN and CDR2 SYDVKM. The CDR3 is 16 residues long. Trimming removed 3 bases from V and 5 bases from J; junction bases left unmatched: 12.

This clonotype was detected only a few times. The rearrangement uses TRBV20-1 and TRBJ2-7; D unclear. Germline V gene sequence: CDR1 DFQATT, CDR2 SNEGSKA (reference sequence). The CDR3 has 12 amino acids. The V and J ends lost 3 bases and 2 bases respectively, with 8 bases between them. The CDR3 loop is CSARRRPYEQYF. The CDR3 DNA reads TGCAGTGCTAGGCGTAGACCCTACGAGCAGTACTTC.

The CDR3 protein is CASRSTGTPEQYF. DNA for the CDR3: TGTGCCAGCAGATCCACCGGGACTCCAGAGCAGTACTTC. V is TRBV5-4 and J is TRBJ2-5; tentatively, D is TRBD2 (6 bases). This CDR3 has 13 amino acids. Looked up from germline, CDR1 is SGHNT and CDR2 is YYREEE (reference sequence). Trimming removed 5 bases at V and 11 bases at J, with 19 bases between.

This clonotype turned up a few times. The gene calls are TRBV7-9 and TRBJ2-7; a possible D gene is TRBD2 (6 bases). Per the germline V gene, CDR1 is SEHNR and CDR2 is FQNEAQ (reference sequence). This CDR3 has 14 amino acids. V shed 1 base and J shed 4 bases, with 11 bases lying between them. The CDR3 sequence is CASSLDGLTYEQYF. The CDR3 DNA is TGTGCCAGCAGCTTAGACGGACTAACGTACGAGCAGTACTTC.

J is TRBJ2-1 and V is TRBV12-3 or TRBV12-4; 8 nucleotides agree with TRBD1. J gave up 6 bases and V 1 base, and 5 bases lay outside the gene matches. The CDR3 is 15 residues long. This chain's CDR3 is CASSLGWTGTNEQFF. The CDR3 DNA sequence: TGTGCCAGCAGTTTAGGGTGGACAGGGACCAATGAGCAGTTCTTC.

This clonotype has only one observation. The gene calls are TRBV12-3 or TRBV12-4 and TRBJ1-4; D gene unclear. This CDR3 is built from 12 residues. Deletions cut 4 bases from V and 7 bases from J, with 7 bases between. The CDR3 nucleotides are TGTGCCAGCAGTTCCACCGCTGAAAAACTGTTTTTT. Translation: CASSSTAEKLFF.

This clonotype was seen a handful of times. One end of the junction does not line up with germline, which may come from a read error. The rearrangement links TRBV7-8 to TRBJ2-1, with a tentative D call TRBD2 (6 bases). Germline values: CDR1 SGHVS, CDR2 FQNEAQ. The length of the CDR3 is 13 residues. DNA for the CDR3: TGTGCTAGCAGCCCAAGAGGCGGGGCCACGCAGTTCTTC. It codes for CASSPRGGATQFF.

This clonotype was observed a few times. The chain joins TRBV7-8 to TRBJ2-1, with a weak D call TRBD2 (6 bases). The germline CDR1 and CDR2 sequences are SGHVS and FQNEAQ. V dropped 5 bases and J dropped 5 bases, with 22 bases sitting between them. The CDR3 is made up of 17 amino acids. The CDR3 bases are TGTGCCAGCAGCGATGGACTACCCATCGGCGGACACAATGAGCAGTTCTTC. Translation gives CASSDGLPIGGHNEQFF.